This passage covers 27 T cell receptor beta chains from one sample sequenced in a study of OX40 agonist ivuxolimab in advanced cancers. The repertoire was sequenced with immunoSEQ multiplex PCR; TCRdb's copy has only in-frame clones and lacks some. The sample contains 45,000 to 50,000 clones, roughly 88% of which appear only once. The specimen was CD4+ or CD8+ T cells sorted from blood, collected in a trial of the OX40 agonist ivuxolimab. These receptors all stem from an adult with an advanced solid tumor such as melanoma, head and neck, liver or kidney cancer.

The rearrangement uses TRBV27 and TRBJ1-1; D gene uncertain. The CDR3 loop spans 14 amino acids. The V gene's germline CDR1 is MNHEY and CDR2 SMNVEV (reference sequence). Trimming removed 1 base at V and 1 base at J, with 7 bases between. The CDR3, as DNA: TGTGCCAGCAGTTTATGGGCAGGGAACACTGAAGCTTTCTTT. Translation: CASSLWAGNTEAFF.

Worth noting for this clone: The junction does not match germline at one end; this may be a read error. The chain joins TRBV29-1 to TRBJ2-1; 7 nucleotides align to TRBD1. This CDR3 is 18 amino acids long. Germline CDR1 is SQVTM and CDR2 is ANQGSEA. The CDR3 DNA reads TGCAGCGTCGAAGAAGACTGGGACCTGAGAGGGGGACAGAATGAGCAGTTCTTC. Its translation: CSVEEDWDLRGGQNEQFF.

The chain couples TRBV5-1 to TRBJ2-2, with unresolved D. This CDR3 is built from 14 residues. Germline CDR1 and CDR2: SGHRS and YFSETQ. Trimming removed 2 bases from V and 3 bases from J, with 8 bases in between. CDR3 nucleotide sequence: TGCGCCAGCAGCTTACCCGTCTACACCGGGGAGCTGTTTTTT. Translating it yields CASSLPVYTGELFF.

The CDR3: CASSLVQKGDQPQHF. Written as DNA, the CDR3 is TGTGCCAGCAGCTTAGTACAAAAAGGGGATCAGCCCCAGCATTTT. The chain carries TRBV7-4 and TRBJ1-5, with D possibly matching TRBD1 (5 bases). V lost 1 base and J 5 bases, leaving 12 bases between the germline ends. This CDR3 is 15 amino acids long. Per germline, CDR1 SGHVT and CDR2 SQSDAQ.

J is TRBJ2-1 and V is TRBV29-1, with a tentative D call TRBD1 (5 bases). The CDR3 length is 12 residues. Germline CDR1 and CDR2: SQVTM and ANQGSEA. The germline V and J ends were trimmed by 6 bases and 8 bases, with 14 bases remaining between them. The CDR3 is CSVAWQGYEQFF. The CDR3 bases are TGCAGCGTGGCCTGGCAGGGTTATGAGCAGTTCTTC.

CDR3: CASSVGDRDIQYF. CDR3 DNA: TGTGCCAGCAGCGTAGGGGATCGGGACATTCAGTACTTC. This chain links TRBV9 with TRBJ2-4, with no clear D. Trimming cost V 0 bases and J 8 bases, with 9 bases left between them. Looked up from germline, CDR1 is SGDLS and CDR2 is YYNGEE. The CDR3 runs to 13 residues.

The chain employs TRBV2 and TRBJ2-7, with unresolved D. From germline, CDR1 is SNHLY and CDR2 FYNNEI. Deletions cut 7 bases from V and 0 bases from J, with 7 bases between. The CDR3 totals 12 residues. CDR3 sequence: CASMYSSYEQYF. The DNA for the CDR3 is TGTGCCAGCATGTACAGCTCCTACGAGCAGTACTTC.

This rearrangement joins TRBV19 to TRBJ2-7, with TRBD1 identical over 9 bases. This CDR3 comprises 15 residues. Unmatched junction bases numbered 8, after V lost 5 bases and J lost 3 bases. Looked up from germline, CDR1 is LNHDA and CDR2 is SQIVND (reference sequence). The chain's CDR3 is CASSSGTGLLYEQYF. The DNA for the CDR3 is TGTGCCAGTAGTTCAGGGACAGGGCTTCTCTACGAGCAGTACTTC.

The chain combines TRBV18 with TRBJ2-1; 10 nucleotides match TRBD2. Per the germline V gene, CDR1 is KGHSH and CDR2 is LQKENI. This CDR3 has 15 residues. V trimming: 0 bases; J trimming: 7 bases; junction bases outside the gene matches: 3. The CDR3: CASSPPGLAPNEQFF. As DNA, the CDR3 is TGTGCCAGCTCACCACCGGGACTAGCGCCGAATGAGCAGTTCTTC. Together with reference TRBV18 and TRBJ2-1, the CDR3 gives the full variable domain: NAGVMQNPRHLVRRRGQEARLRCSPMKGHSHVYWYRQLPEEGLKFMVYLQKENIIDESGMPKERFSAEFPKEGPSILRIQQVVRGDSAAYFCASSPPGLAPNEQFFGPGTRLTVL.

This chain connects TRBV27 to TRBJ2-7, with TRBD1 matching 9 bases. CDR3 length equals 14 residues. J was trimmed by 2 bases and V by 3 bases; bases with no gene match: 2. Germline V gene sequence: CDR1 MNHEY, CDR2 SMNVEV (reference sequence). CDR3 nucleotides: TGTGCCAGCAGTTTCGGGACAGGGACCTACGAGCAGTACTTC. It yields the protein CASSFGTGTYEQYF.

The V call is TRBV11-3, the J call TRBJ2-7, with D uncertain. Looked up from germline, CDR1 is SGHNT and CDR2 is YENEEA. Trimming left V 5 bases short and J 0 bases short, with 8 bases between. This CDR3 has 13 amino acids. CDR3 bases: TGTGCCAGCAGCCCGAGAGGCTCCTACGAGCAGTACTTC. Translation: CASSPRGSYEQYF.

The chain couples TRBV27 to TRBJ2-3, with D uncertain. Trimming left V 4 bases short and J 2 bases short, with 10 bases between. The germline CDR1 and CDR2 sequences are MNHEY and SMNVEV (reference sequence). The CDR3 extends over 14 amino acids. As DNA, the CDR3 is TGTGCCAGCAGTTCCTACTTCAACACAGATACGCAGTATTTT. Protein product: CASSSYFNTDTQYF.

The J gene is TRBJ2-5, the V gene TRBV13, with 8 bases aligning to TRBD2. V lost 1 base, J lost 5 bases, and 3 bases stayed unmatched. The germline gives CDR1 PRHDT, CDR2 FYEKMQ (reference sequence). The CDR3 sequence is 14 residues long. The CDR3 coding sequence is TGTGCCAGCAGCTTAGCCGGGAGGGGGGAGACCCAGTACTTC. Encoded protein: CASSLAGRGETQYF.

V usage is TRBV7-2 and J usage is TRBJ2-7; 9 bases are shared with TRBD2. This CDR3 region has 15 residues. With V trimmed by 6 bases and J by 2 bases, 8 bases remained unmatched. The germline gives CDR1 SGHTA, CDR2 FQGNSA. Written as DNA, the CDR3 is TGTGCCAGCAGTCCCGGCGGGGGGGCCCCCTACGAGCAGTACTTC. It encodes CASSPGGGAPYEQYF.

This clone was detected a few times. This rearrangement joins TRBV15 to TRBJ2-1, with TRBD1 matching over 12 bases. CDR3 length: 15 amino acids. J gave up 6 bases and V 6 bases, and 6 bases lay outside the gene matches. CDR1 and CDR2 from the germline V gene are LNHNV and YYDKDF (reference sequence). Written as DNA, the CDR3 is TGTGCCACCAGTACCGGGACAGGGGGCCCCAATGAGCAGTTCTTC. Its translation: CATSTGTGGPNEQFF.

The CDR3 nucleotides read TGTGCCAGCAGCCAAGTCTTAGGTGCCGGGGAGCTGTTTTTT. Amino acid sequence: CASSQVLGAGELFF. The J gene is TRBJ2-2, the V gene TRBV4-2; D call uncertain. The CDR3 totals 14 residues. V lost 1 base, J lost 6 bases, and 9 bases lay in between. CDR1 and CDR2 from the germline V gene are LGHNA and YNFKEQ.

V is TRBV27 and J is TRBJ2-1; 7 bases are a match to TRBD2. The germline V gene encodes CDR1 MNHEY and CDR2 SMNVEV (reference sequence). The CDR3 length is 15 residues. V was pared by 2 bases and J by 0 bases, with 1 base of the junction left unmatched. The CDR3: CASSLSGNSYNEQFF. DNA for the CDR3: TGTGCCAGCAGTTTAAGCGGGAACTCCTACAATGAGCAGTTCTTC.

This chain uses TRBV15 with TRBJ2-1, with 10 bases fitting TRBD2. The CDR3 is 17 residues long. V trimming: 1 base; J trimming: 5 bases; junction bases outside the gene matches: 8. Germline V CDR1 and CDR2: LNHNV, YYDKDF (reference sequence). This chain's CDR3 is CATSRAPGLAFNNEQFF. In nucleotides, the CDR3 is TGTGCCACCAGCAGAGCTCCGGGACTAGCGTTTAACAATGAGCAGTTCTTC.

The CDR3 here is CASSLSGDTQYF. The CDR3 DNA reads TGTGCCAGCAGCCTTTCTGGGGATACGCAGTATTTT. The V and J genes are TRBV7-9 and TRBJ2-3; no reliable D call. From germline, CDR1 is SEHNR and CDR2 FQNEAQ (reference sequence). This CDR3 region has 12 residues. V was cut by 5 bases and J by 6 bases, with 9 bases left in between.

This clone was counted once. The chain couples TRBV29-1 to TRBJ2-2; D gene uncertain. Germline V gene sequence: CDR1 SQVTM, CDR2 ANQGSEA. The CDR3 is 13 residues long. Trimming removed 2 bases at V and 1 base at J, with 5 bases between. Here the CDR3 reads CSVERQNTGELFF. In DNA, the CDR3 is TGCAGCGTTGAAAGGCAGAACACCGGGGAGCTGTTTTTT.

The chain is built from TRBV5-4 and TRBJ1-2; a weak D match, TRBD1 (5 bases). The CDR3 contains 15 residues. Germline V gene data show CDR1 as SGHNT and CDR2 as YYREEE (reference sequence). Trimming took 3 bases from V and 4 from J, leaving 16 bases between them. The CDR3 sequence is CASSSSSGIAYGYTF. CDR3 nucleotide sequence: TGTGCCAGCAGCTCTTCTTCAGGGATAGCCTATGGCTACACCTTC.

The chain links TRBV7-6 to TRBJ2-7; D is possibly TRBD2 (6 bases). With 1 base removed from V and 5 bases from J, the gap between germline ends came to 12 bases. CDR3 size: 14 residues. CDR1 SGHVS and CDR2 FNYEAQ come from the germline V gene. In DNA form, the CDR3 reads TGTGCCAGCAGCTTAGTAGGAGGGTCGGACGAGCAGTACTTC. Encoded protein: CASSLVGGSDEQYF.

This sequence joins TRBV7-8 and TRBJ2-1; 8 nucleotides match TRBD1. The CDR3 length is 16 residues. Germline CDR1 reads SGHVS; CDR2 reads FQNEAQ. V gave up 5 bases and J gave up 1 base; unmatched junction bases: 7. CDR3 coding DNA: TGTGCCAGCAGCCCCGGACAGGGTGGGTCCTACAATGAGCAGTTCTTC. Its protein product is CASSPGQGGSYNEQFF.

The chain has TRBV9 and TRBJ2-1; 8 bases are a match to TRBD2. Germline CDR1 and CDR2: SGDLS and YYNGEE. Trimming at V came to 4 bases and at J to 3 bases, leaving 9 bases not matched to a gene. The CDR3 contains 16 residues. The CDR3 sequence: CASSPSGRAYYNEQFF. Written as DNA, the CDR3 is TGTGCCAGCAGCCCGTCCGGGAGGGCCTACTACAATGAGCAGTTCTTC. The full variable domain, completed using reference TRBV9 and TRBJ2-1, is DSGVTQTPKHLITATGQRVTLRCSPRSGDLSVYWYQQSLDQGLQFLIQYYNGEERAKGNILERFSAQQFPDLHSELNLSSLELGDSALYFCASSPSGRAYYNEQFFGPGTRLTVL.

This chain links TRBV21-1 with TRBJ2-7. TRBV21-1 is deemed a pseudogene. The CDR3 consists of 12 residues. Here the CDR3 reads CASTVEEPEQYF. The CDR3 coding sequence is TGTGCCAGCACAGTAGAAGAGCCCGAGCAGTACTTC.

This chain connects TRBV6-5 to TRBJ2-7, with D perhaps given as TRBD1 or TRBD2 (6 bases each). Germline loops: CDR1 MNHEY, CDR2 SVGAGI. The ends were cut back, 2 bases at V and 2 bases at J, with 13 bases in the middle. CDR3 length: 15 amino acids. The DNA for the CDR3 is TGTGCCAGCAGTTACCAGGGGAGGATGCCCTACGAGCAGTACTTC. Translating it yields CASSYQGRMPYEQYF.

This chain joins TRBV28 and TRBJ2-7; D may be TRBD1 (6 bases). CDR3 length: 13 amino acids. Looked up from germline, CDR1 is MDHEN and CDR2 is SYDVKM. Between the trimmed V and J ends, which lost 6 bases and 2 bases, there was a span of 11 bases. The CDR3 reads CASSLGQPYEQYF. DNA of the CDR3: TGTGCCAGCAGCCTCGGACAGCCCTACGAGCAGTACTTC.